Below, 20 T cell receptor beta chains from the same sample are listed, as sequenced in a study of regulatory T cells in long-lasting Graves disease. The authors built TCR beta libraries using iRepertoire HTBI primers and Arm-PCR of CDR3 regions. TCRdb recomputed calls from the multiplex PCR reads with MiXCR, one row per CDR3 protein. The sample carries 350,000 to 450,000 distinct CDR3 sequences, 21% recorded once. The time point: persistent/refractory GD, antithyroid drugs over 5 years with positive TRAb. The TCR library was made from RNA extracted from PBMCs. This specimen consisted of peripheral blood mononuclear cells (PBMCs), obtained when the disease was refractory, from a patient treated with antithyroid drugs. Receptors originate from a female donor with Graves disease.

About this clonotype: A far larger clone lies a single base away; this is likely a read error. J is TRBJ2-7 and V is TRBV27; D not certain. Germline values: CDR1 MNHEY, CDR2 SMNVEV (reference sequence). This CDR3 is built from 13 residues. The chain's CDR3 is CASSGSDSYDQYF. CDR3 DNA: TGTGCCAGCAGTGGTTCGGATTCCTACGATCAGTACTTC.

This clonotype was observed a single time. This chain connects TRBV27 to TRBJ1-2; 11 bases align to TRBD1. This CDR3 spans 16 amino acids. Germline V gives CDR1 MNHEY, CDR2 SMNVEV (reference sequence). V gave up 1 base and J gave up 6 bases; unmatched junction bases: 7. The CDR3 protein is CASSLLGTGGRDGYTF. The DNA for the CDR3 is TGTGCCAGCAGTTTATTGGGGACAGGGGGTAGGGATGGCTACACCTTC.

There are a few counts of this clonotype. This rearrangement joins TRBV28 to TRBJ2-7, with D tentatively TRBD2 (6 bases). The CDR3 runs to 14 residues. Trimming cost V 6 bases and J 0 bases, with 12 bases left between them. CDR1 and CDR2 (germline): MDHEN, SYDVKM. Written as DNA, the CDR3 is TGTGCCAGCAGCGGAGGGGACCACTCCTACGAGCAGTACTTC. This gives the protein CASSGGDHSYEQYF.

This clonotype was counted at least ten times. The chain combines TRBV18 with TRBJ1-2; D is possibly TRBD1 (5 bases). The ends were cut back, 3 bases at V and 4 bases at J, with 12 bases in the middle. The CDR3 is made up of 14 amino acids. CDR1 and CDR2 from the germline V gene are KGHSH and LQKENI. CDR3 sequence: CASSPAGQAYGYTF. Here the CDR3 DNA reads TGTGCCAGCTCACCGGCAGGGCAAGCCTATGGCTACACCTTC.

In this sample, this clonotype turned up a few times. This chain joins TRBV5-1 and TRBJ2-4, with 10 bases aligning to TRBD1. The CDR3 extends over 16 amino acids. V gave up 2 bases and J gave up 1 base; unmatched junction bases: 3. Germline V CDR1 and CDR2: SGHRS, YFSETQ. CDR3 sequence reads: CASSLGTGEAKNIQYF. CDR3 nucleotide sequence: TGCGCCAGCAGCTTAGGGACAGGGGAGGCCAAAAACATTCAGTACTTC. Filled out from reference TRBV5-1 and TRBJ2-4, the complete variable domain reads KAGVTQTPRYLIKTRGQQVTLSCSPISGHRSVSWYQQTPGQGLQFLFEYFSETQRNKGNFPGRFSGRQFSNSRSEMNVSTLELGDSALYLCASSLGTGEAKNIQYFGAGTRLSVL.

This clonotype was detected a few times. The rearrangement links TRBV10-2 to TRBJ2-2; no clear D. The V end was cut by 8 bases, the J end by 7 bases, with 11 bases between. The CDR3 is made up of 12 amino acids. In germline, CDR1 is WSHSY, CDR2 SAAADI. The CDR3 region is CASGLRVGELFF. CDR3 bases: TGCGCCAGCGGCCTGAGAGTCGGGGAGCTGTTTTTT.

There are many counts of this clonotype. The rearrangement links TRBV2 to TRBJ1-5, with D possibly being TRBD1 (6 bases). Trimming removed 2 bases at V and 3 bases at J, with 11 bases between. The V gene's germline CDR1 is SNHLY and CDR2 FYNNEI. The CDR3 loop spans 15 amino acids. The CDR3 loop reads CASSELDRINQPQHF. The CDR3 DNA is TGTGCCAGCAGTGAACTCGACAGGATCAATCAGCCCCAGCATTTT.

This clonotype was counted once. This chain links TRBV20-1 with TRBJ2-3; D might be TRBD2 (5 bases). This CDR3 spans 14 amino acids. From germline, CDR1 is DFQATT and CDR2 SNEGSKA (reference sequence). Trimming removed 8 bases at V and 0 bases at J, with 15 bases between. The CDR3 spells CSTRGRTSTDTQYF. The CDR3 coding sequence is TGCAGTACCCGGGGAAGGACTAGCACAGATACGCAGTATTTT.

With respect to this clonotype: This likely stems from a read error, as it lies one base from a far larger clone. Written as DNA, the CDR3 is TGTGCCAGCAGCCCTACTCCGGGGTTGGGGGAGCAGTACTTC. It specifies CASSPTPGLGEQYF. V and J are TRBV7-9 and TRBJ2-7, with TRBD2 as a possible D gene (5 bases). The CDR3 contains 14 residues. Germline CDR1 and CDR2: SEHNR and FQNEAQ (reference sequence). V was pared by 5 bases and J by 7 bases, with 18 bases between.

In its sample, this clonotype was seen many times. This chain's CDR3 is CASSTDRSYNEQFF. For the CDR3, the DNA is TGTGCCAGCAGCACGGACAGGTCTTACAATGAGCAGTTCTTC. This chain connects TRBV6-1 to TRBJ2-1, with 7 bases lining up with TRBD1. With V trimmed by 6 bases and J by 4 bases, 6 bases remained unmatched. Germline lookup yields CDR1 MNHNS and CDR2 SASEGT. CDR3 size: 14 residues.

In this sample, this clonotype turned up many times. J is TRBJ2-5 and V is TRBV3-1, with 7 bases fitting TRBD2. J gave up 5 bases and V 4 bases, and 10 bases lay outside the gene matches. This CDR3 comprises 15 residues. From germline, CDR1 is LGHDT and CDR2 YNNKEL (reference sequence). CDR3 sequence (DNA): TGTGCCAGCAGCCTTGACAGCCCCGGGGGGGAGACCCAGTACTTC. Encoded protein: CASSLDSPGGETQYF.

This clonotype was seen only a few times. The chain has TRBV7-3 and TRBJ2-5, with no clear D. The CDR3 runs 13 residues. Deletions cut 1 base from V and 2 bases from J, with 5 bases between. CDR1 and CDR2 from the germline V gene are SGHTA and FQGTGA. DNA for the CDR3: TGTGCCAGCAGCTTAAACCGACAAGAGACCCAGTACTTC. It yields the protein CASSLNRQETQYF.

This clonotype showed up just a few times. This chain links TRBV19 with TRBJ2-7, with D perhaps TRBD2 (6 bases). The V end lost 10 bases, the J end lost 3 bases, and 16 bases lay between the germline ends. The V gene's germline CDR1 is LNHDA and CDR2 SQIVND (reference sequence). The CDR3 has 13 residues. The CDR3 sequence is CATDTGRGYEQYF. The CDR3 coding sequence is TGTGCCACCGACACCGGGAGAGGCTACGAGCAGTACTTC.

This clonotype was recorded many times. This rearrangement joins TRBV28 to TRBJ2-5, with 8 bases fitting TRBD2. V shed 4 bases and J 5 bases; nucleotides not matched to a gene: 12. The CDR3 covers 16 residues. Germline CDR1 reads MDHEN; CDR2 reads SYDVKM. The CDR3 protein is CASSSDARGGRETQYF. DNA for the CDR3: TGTGCCAGCAGTTCCGACGCTAGGGGCGGGAGGGAGACCCAGTACTTC.

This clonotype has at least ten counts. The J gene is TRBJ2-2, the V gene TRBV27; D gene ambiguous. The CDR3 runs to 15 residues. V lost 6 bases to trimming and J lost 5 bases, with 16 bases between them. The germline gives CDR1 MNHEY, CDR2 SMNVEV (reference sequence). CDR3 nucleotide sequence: TGTGCCAGCAGACCTGCTGGGGTTTCTACCGGGGAGCTGTTTTTT. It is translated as CASRPAGVSTGELFF.

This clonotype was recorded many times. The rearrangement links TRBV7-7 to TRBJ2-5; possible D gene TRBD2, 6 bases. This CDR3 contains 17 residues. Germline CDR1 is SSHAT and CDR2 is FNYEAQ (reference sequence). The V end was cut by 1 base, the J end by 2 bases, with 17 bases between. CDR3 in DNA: TGTGCCAGCAGCTTAGGATCTAGCGCGTCTGGGCAAGAGACCCAGTACTTC. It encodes CASSLGSSASGQETQYF.

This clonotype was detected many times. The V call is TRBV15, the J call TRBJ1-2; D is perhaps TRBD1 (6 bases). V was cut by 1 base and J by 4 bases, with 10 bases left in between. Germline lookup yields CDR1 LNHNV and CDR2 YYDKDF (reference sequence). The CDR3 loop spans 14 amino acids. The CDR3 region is CATSRGGGSYGYTF. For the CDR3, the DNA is TGTGCCACCAGCAGAGGGGGGGGCAGCTATGGCTACACCTTC.

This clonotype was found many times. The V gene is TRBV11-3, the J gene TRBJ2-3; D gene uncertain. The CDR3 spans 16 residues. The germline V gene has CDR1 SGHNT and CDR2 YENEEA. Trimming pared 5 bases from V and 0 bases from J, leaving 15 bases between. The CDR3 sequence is CASSATSSDSTDTQYF. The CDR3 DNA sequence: TGTGCCAGCAGCGCGACGTCGTCTGATAGCACAGATACGCAGTATTTT.

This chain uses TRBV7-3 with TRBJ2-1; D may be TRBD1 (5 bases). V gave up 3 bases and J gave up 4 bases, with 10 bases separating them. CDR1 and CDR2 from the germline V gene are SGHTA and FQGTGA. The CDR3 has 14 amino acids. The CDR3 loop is CASSFTGEYNEQFF. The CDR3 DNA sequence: TGTGCCAGCAGCTTCACAGGAGAATACAATGAGCAGTTCTTC.

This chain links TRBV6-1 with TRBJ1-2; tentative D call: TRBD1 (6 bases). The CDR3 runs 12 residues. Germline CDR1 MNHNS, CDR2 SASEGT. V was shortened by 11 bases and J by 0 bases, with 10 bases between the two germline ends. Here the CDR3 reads CAAQGTNYGYTF. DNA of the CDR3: TGTGCCGCCCAGGGGACTAACTATGGCTACACCTTC.